The rows below give T cell receptor beta chains drawn from one sample of a study of cytomegalovirus exposure and HLA in healthy donors. Here immunoSEQ multiplex PCR was the method, and the copy in TCRdb shows in-frame clones only, minus some. This table holds about 190,000 clones, about 85% found once. Sample: PBMCs. The receptors originated from a woman in her forties or fifties in good health and CMV-seropositive. Both conserved end residues are part of each CDR3. Each record gives: CDR3 DNA, CDR3 protein, D gene, J gene, clone size, V gene. D genes are given only for firm matches. Clone size is shown for a subset of rows, as once, few, many or a class of expanded clone.

TGTGCCAGCTGGCAGACCGGGACAGGGTTCGGCTACACCTTC,CASWQTGTGFGYTF,TRBD1,TRBJ1-2,-,TRBV6-1
TGCGCCAGCAGCTTGCAGCCTGAGGCTAGCACAGATACGCAGTATTTT,CASSLQPEASTDTQYF,-,TRBJ2-3,-,TRBV5-1
TGTGCCAGCAGACCACAGGGGTCTAGAGGCTACACCTTC,CASRPQGSRGYTF,TRBD1,TRBJ1-2,-,TRBV27
TGTGCCAGCAGCGTAGGTAGCGTCCTTAACTATGGCTACACCTTC,CASSVGSVLNYGYTF,-,TRBJ1-2,-,TRBV9
TGTGCCAGCGGAGGACAGCCTTTTTACAATGAGCAGTTCTTC,CASGGQPFYNEQFF,-,TRBJ2-1,-,TRBV9
TGTGCCAGCAGTTTCTCTGGGACAGGAACCCGAAACATTCAGTACTTC,CASSFSGTGTRNIQYF,TRBD1,TRBJ2-4,-,TRBV28
TGTGCCAGCAGTGAACTCACGGGGGGGCCCTACAATGAGCAGTTCTTC,CASSELTGGPYNEQFF,TRBD2,TRBJ2-1,-,TRBV6-1
TGTGCCAGCAGCGTAGATGGACAGGGGGGCTATGGCTACACCTTC,CASSVDGQGGYGYTF,TRBD1,TRBJ1-2,-,TRBV9
TGTGCCAGCAGCTTAACACAACAAGAGACCCAGTACTTC,CASSLTQQETQYF,-,TRBJ2-5,-,TRBV7-7
TGTGCCAGCAGCTTATACAGGGTCCCTCGGGGTCAGCCCCAGCATTTT,CASSLYRVPRGQPQHF,-,TRBJ1-5,few,TRBV7-8
TGTGCCAGCAGTCTCCGCCAACACGACCAAGAGACCCAGTACTTC,CASSLRQHDQETQYF,-,TRBJ2-5,-,TRBV27
TGTGCCAGCAGCCAGGGGATCACAAGGGGGTTAGTGGATACGCAGTATTTT,CASSQGITRGLVDTQYF,-,TRBJ2-3,-,TRBV14
TGTGCCAGCAGCATCTGGACAGGGGGGAATTTTGACGAGCAGTACTTC,CASSIWTGGNFDEQYF,TRBD1,TRBJ2-7,-,TRBV7-8
TGCGCCAGCAGCTTTGGACAGGGAAATGAAAAACTGTTTTTT,CASSFGQGNEKLFF,TRBD1,TRBJ1-4,-,TRBV5-1
TGTGCCAGCTCACTCACTGCAGTGACCGCGGGTGGAAACACCATATATTTT,CASSLTAVTAGGNTIYF,-,TRBJ1-3,-,TRBV18
TGTGCCTGGAGGGGACAGGGGTTGCCGAACACTGAAGCTTTCTTT,CAWRGQGLPNTEAFF,TRBD1,TRBJ1-1,-,TRBV30
TGCGCCAGCAGGGGACAGGGGGACACTGAAGCTTTCTTT,CASRGQGDTEAFF,TRBD1,TRBJ1-1,once,TRBV5-1
TGTGCCAGCTCTCTTCACCCTTTTACTAGCGGGGGTACGGGTGAGCAGTTCTTC,CASSLHPFTSGGTGEQFF,TRBD2,TRBJ2-1,-,TRBV18
TGTGCCAGCAGTACCCAGGAGAACACTGAAGCTTTCTTT,CASSTQENTEAFF,-,TRBJ1-1,-,TRBV6-6
TGTGCCAGCAGCGTTAGGATTGGAGCGGGGGGGAATGAGCAGTTCTTC,CASSVRIGAGGNEQFF,TRBD2,TRBJ2-1,-,TRBV9
TGTGCCAGCATCGGAGGGACTAGCCTGCTCAATGAGCAGTTCTTC,CASIGGTSLLNEQFF,TRBD2,TRBJ2-1,-,TRBV11-2
TGTGCCAGCAGCCATTTGCAGCTGACAGGGATAGCTGGAAACACCATATATTTT,CASSHLQLTGIAGNTIYF,TRBD1,TRBJ1-3,once,TRBV14
TGTGCCAGCAGCCCATTTCTGAACACTGAAGCTTTCTTT,CASSPFLNTEAFF,-,TRBJ1-1,-,TRBV7-8
TGCGCCAGCAGCGATACAGGGTTGAACACCGGGGAGCTGTTTTTT,CASSDTGLNTGELFF,-,TRBJ2-2,-,TRBV5-1
TGTGCCATTACGAAATGGCAGGGGGCCTACGAGCAGTACTTC,CAITKWQGAYEQYF,TRBD1,TRBJ2-7,-,TRBV7-8
TGTGCCAGCAGCAATTATAGCCCAGGGTTTGGCTACACCTTC,CASSNYSPGFGYTF,-,TRBJ1-2,-,TRBV11-2
TGTGCCAGCAGTGTCGAAGGGGAACGTAATGAAAAACTGTTTTTT,CASSVEGERNEKLFF,-,TRBJ1-4,-,TRBV25-1
TGCGCCAGCAGCCATGAACCGGGACAGGCAGATACGCAGTATTTT,CASSHEPGQADTQYF,TRBD1,TRBJ2-3,-,TRBV4-3
TGCGCCAGCAGCTTGACCCGACAGGGGGATAATTCACCCCTCCACTTT,CASSLTRQGDNSPLHF,TRBD1,TRBJ1-6,-,TRBV5-1
TGCGCCAGCAGCGCACAGGGACCAAAAATAGGAGAGACCCAGTACTTC,CASSAQGPKIGETQYF,-,TRBJ2-5,-,TRBV5-1
TGTGCCAGCAGCCTCCGTGACCCCGGCCCCGGGGGCATTCAGTACTTC,CASSLRDPGPGGIQYF,-,TRBJ2-4,-,TRBV5-6
TGTGCCAGCAGAGCTAGGACAGCCTATGATAGCAATCAGCCCCAGCATTTT,CASRARTAYDSNQPQHF,-,TRBJ1-5,-,TRBV2
TGCAGCGTTGGACAGGGGTTTAATGAAAAACTGTTTTTT,CSVGQGFNEKLFF,TRBD1,TRBJ1-4,few,TRBV29-1